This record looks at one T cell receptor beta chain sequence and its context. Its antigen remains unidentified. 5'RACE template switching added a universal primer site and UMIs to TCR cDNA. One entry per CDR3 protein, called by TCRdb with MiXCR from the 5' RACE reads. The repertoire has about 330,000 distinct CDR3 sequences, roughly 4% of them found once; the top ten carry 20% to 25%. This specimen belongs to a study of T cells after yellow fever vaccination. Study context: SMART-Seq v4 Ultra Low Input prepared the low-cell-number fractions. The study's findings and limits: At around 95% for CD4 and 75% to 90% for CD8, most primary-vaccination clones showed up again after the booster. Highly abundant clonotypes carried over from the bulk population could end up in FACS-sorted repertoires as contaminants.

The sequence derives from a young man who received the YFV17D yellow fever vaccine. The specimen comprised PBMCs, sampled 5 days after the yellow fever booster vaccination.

The CDR3 reads CASSPGGGRGPQHF. The CDR3 DNA sequence: TGCGCCAGCAGCCCCGGCGGGGGGCGGGGGCCCCAGCATTTT. The chain carries TRBV5-1 and TRBJ1-5, with D tentatively TRBD1 (6 bases). Germline-derived CDR1 and CDR2 are SGHRS and YFSETQ. This CDR3 spans 14 amino acids. Trimming cost V 4 bases and J 9 bases, with 17 bases left between them.